This is a list of T cell receptor beta chains from one sample in a study of PD-L1 blockade in urothelial cancer. Data came from immunoSEQ multiplex PCR; TCRdb stores just in-frame clones and leaves some out. Found here are about 49,000 clones, nearly 90% of them singletons; the top ten hold approximately 7.7%. The sequences come from PBMCs, collected around atezolizumab (anti-PD-L1) treatment. The receptors shown here come from a man aged 55 to 70 with urothelial cancer. CDR3s include the opening cysteine and the closing phenylalanine or tryptophan. D genes are given only for firm matches.

TRBD1	TRBV5-6	TRBJ2-7	CASSLSAAGGDEQYF	TGTGCCAGCAGCTTGTCTGCTGCAGGGGGTGACGAGCAGTACTTC
TRBD1	TRBV7-3	TRBJ2-6	CASSPATGTGANVLTF	TGTGCCAGCAGCCCCGCGACAGGGACTGGGGCCAACGTCCTGACTTTC
TRBD1	TRBV2	TRBJ1-2	CASRTGTGFGYTF	TGTGCCAGCAGAACCGGGACAGGGTTTGGCTACACCTTC
.	TRBV7-3	TRBJ2-2	CASSLMGQNTGELFF	TGTGCCAGCAGCTTAATGGGCCAAAACACCGGGGAGCTGTTTTTT
TRBD2	TRBV7-6	TRBJ2-7	CASSRGLAGGLYEQYF	TGTGCCAGCAGCAGAGGACTAGCGGGGGGACTATACGAGCAGTACTTC
TRBD2	TRBV2	TRBJ2-1	CASSHTGTSGGAGWENEQFF	TGTGCCAGCAGTCACACCGGGACTAGCGGGGGGGCCGGGTGGGAAAATGAGCAGTTCTTC
TRBD2	TRBV4-1	TRBJ2-1	CASSQEWRLGGGASSYNEQFF	TGCGCCAGCAGCCAAGAGTGGCGACTAGGCGGGGGGGCCAGTTCCTACAATGAGCAGTTCTTC
TRBD2	TRBV6-1	TRBJ2-5	CASSGGSTSGGETQYF	TGTGCCAGCAGTGGAGGATCGACTAGCGGGGGAGAGACCCAGTACTTC
.	TRBV9	TRBJ1-3	CASSVTQGPSGNTIYF	TGTGCCAGCAGCGTCACACAGGGTCCGTCTGGAAACACCATATATTTT
.	TRBV7-2	TRBJ2-3	CASSLPVTDTQYF	TGTGCCAGCAGCTTACCAGTCACAGATACGCAGTATTTT
TRBD1	TRBV14	TRBJ1-2	CASSQVDRTNYGYTF	TGTGCCAGCAGCCAAGTGGACAGGACTAACTATGGCTACACCTTC
TRBD1	TRBV7-2	TRBJ1-1	CASSLAGIRGDEAFF	TGTGCCAGCAGCTTAGCTGGAATCAGGGGGGATGAAGCTTTCTTT
.	TRBV7-2	TRBJ2-7	CASSSRRLVGGEQYF	TGTGCCAGCAGCTCACGCAGGCTAGTGGGGGGCGAGCAGTACTTC
.	TRBV7-2	TRBJ2-5	CASSLSDGETQYF	TGTGCCAGCAGCTTATCTGACGGGGAGACCCAGTACTTC
TRBD2	TRBV7-2	TRBJ2-5	CASSLAGPQETQYF	TGTGCCAGCAGCCTAGCGGGGCCGCAGGAGACCCAGTACTTC
TRBD1	TRBV7-2	TRBJ2-3	CASSSDRNSDTQYF	TGTGCCAGCAGCTCGGACAGGAACTCAGATACGCAGTATTTT
.	TRBV5-1	TRBJ2-3	CASSLDPGTDTQYF	TGCGCCAGCAGCTTGGACCCGGGCACAGATACGCAGTATTTT
.	TRBV11-3	TRBJ2-1	CASSSALGNYNEQFF	TGTGCCAGCAGCTCCGCCCTTGGCAACTACAATGAGCAGTTCTTC
.	TRBV9	TRBJ1-5	CASSVSGWGNQPQHF	TGTGCCAGCAGCGTATCGGGATGGGGCAATCAGCCCCAGCATTTT
.	TRBV11-2	TRBJ2-5	CASSLPVGDKETQYF	TGTGCCAGCAGCTTACCTGTCGGGGACAAAGAGACCCAGTACTTC
.	TRBV9	TRBJ1-2	CASSPPALRGLNYGYTF	TGTGCCAGCAGCCCCCCCGCGCTAAGGGGACTTAACTATGGCTACACCTTC
TRBD1	TRBV7-2	TRBJ2-7	CASSRGYRDRGFYEQYF	TGTGCCAGCAGCAGAGGCTACCGGGACAGGGGGTTCTACGAGCAGTACTTC
.	TRBV30	TRBJ1-1	CAWSVRPRGEAFF	TGTGCCTGGAGTGTACGCCCCCGGGGTGAAGCTTTCTTT
.	TRBV29-1	TRBJ2-3	CSVMTAITDTQYF	TGCAGCGTTATGACAGCGATCACAGATACGCAGTATTTT
TRBD1	TRBV4-2	TRBJ2-7	CASSQAAGTGYHEQYF	TGTGCCAGCAGCCAAGCGGCCGGGACAGGTTACCACGAGCAGTACTTC
TRBD2	TRBV6-1	TRBJ2-5	CASSEFPGLAGLETQYF	TGTGCCAGCAGTGAATTCCCTGGACTAGCGGGGTTAGAGACCCAGTACTTC